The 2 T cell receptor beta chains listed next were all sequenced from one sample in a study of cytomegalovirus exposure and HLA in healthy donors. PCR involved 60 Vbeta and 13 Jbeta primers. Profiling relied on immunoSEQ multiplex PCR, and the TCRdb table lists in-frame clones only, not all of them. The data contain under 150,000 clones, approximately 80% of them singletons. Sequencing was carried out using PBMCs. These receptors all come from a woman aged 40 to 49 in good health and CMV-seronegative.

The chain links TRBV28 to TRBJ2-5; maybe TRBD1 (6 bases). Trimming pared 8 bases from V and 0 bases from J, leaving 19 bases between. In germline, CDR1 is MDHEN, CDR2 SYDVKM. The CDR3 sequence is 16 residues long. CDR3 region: CASLTGRGGYQETQYF. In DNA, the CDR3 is TGTGCCAGCCTAACGGGCAGGGGCGGGTACCAAGAGACCCAGTACTTC.

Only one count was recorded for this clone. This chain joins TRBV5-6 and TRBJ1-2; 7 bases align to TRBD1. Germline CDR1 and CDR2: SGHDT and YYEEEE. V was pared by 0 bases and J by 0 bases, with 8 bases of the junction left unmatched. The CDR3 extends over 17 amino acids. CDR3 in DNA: TGTGCCAGCAGCTTGGCCCCTGGGACAGTCGCTAACTATGGCTACACCTTC. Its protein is CASSLAPGTVANYGYTF. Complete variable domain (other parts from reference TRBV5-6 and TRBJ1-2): DAGVTQSPTHLIKTRGQQVTLRCSPKSGHDTVSWYQQALGQGPQFIFQYYEEEERQRGNFPDRFSGHQFPNYSSELNVNALLLGDSALYLCASSLAPGTVANYGYTFGSGTRLTVV.